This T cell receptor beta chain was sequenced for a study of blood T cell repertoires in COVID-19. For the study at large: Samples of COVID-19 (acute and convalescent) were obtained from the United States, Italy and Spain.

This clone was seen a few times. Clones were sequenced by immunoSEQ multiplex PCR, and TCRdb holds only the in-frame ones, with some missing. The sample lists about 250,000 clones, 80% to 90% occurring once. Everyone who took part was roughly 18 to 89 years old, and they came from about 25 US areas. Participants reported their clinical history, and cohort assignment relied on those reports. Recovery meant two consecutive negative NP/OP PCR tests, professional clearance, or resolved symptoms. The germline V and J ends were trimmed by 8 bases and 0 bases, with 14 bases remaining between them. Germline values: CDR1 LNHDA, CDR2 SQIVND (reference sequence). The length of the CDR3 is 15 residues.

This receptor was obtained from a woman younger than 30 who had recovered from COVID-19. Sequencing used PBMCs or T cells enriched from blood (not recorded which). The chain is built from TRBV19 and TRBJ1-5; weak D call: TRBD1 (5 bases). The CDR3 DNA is TGTGCCAGTGCCGGGGGGGAGACTAGCAATCAGCCCCAGCATTTT. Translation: CASAGGETSNQPQHF.